The 30 T cell receptor beta chains given below trace back to one sample, sequenced in a study of blood T cells in healthy people across ages. Combining a sample-barcoded 5' primer with a J-beta primer mix, a second PCR ran for 7 to 11 cycles. TCRdb reanalysed the 5' RACE reads using MiXCR and keeps one entry per CDR3 protein. Altogether 600,000 to 650,000 distinct CDR3 sequences are present, around 54% being singletons, with the ten largest covering more than 35%. Material for sequencing was blood. The receptors were sampled from a man in his fifties or sixties in good health.

In this sample, this clonotype turned up a few times. This chain links TRBV29-1 with TRBJ2-1, with 8 bases lining up with TRBD2. The CDR3 sequence is 12 residues long. From germline, CDR1 is SQVTM and CDR2 ANQGSEA. The J segment lost 7 bases and the V segment lost 6 bases, leaving 5 bases of the junction unmatched. The CDR3 here is CSVDGGANEQFF. Written as DNA, the CDR3 is TGCAGCGTGGACGGGGGGGCAAATGAGCAGTTCTTC.

This rearrangement joins TRBV6-2 or TRBV6-3 to TRBJ2-1; D is unresolved. This CDR3 is 15 amino acids long. CDR1 is MNHEY, CDR2 SVGEGT, per germline. V shed 8 bases and J shed 0 bases, with 14 bases lying between them. The CDR3, as DNA: TGTGCCAGCGGCGAAGGGTTCCCCTCCTACAATGAGCAGTTCTTC. This encodes CASGEGFPSYNEQFF.

This chain joins TRBV29-1 and TRBJ2-3; D may be TRBD1 (6 bases). V lost 7 bases and J lost 4, with 12 bases in between. CDR1 is SQVTM and CDR2 is ANQGSEA in the germline V gene. The CDR3 totals 12 residues. The CDR3 loop is CSGQQGPDTQYF. The CDR3 DNA sequence: TGCAGCGGTCAACAGGGCCCAGATACGCAGTATTTT.

In the case of this clonotype: This sequence may be a read error, since a much larger clone differs from it by one base. The chain couples TRBV14 to TRBJ2-1; D perhaps matches TRBD1 (5 bases). Germline V gives CDR1 SGHDN, CDR2 FVKESK. V dropped 0 bases and J dropped 13 bases, with 16 bases sitting between them. The CDR3 is made up of 14 amino acids. The CDR3: CASSQEWGQETQFF. DNA for the CDR3: TGTGCCAGCAGCCAAGAGTGGGGCCAAGAGACCCAGTTCTTC.

A few counts support this clonotype. V gene TRBV7-9 combines with J gene TRBJ1-2; D uncertain. The CDR3 is made up of 14 amino acids. Germline loops: CDR1 SEHNR, CDR2 FQNEAQ (reference sequence). Trimming cost V 5 bases and J 4 bases, with 14 bases left between them. The CDR3 nucleotides are TGTGCCAGCAGCCCCTCGGAGTCTGCCTATGGCTACACCTTC. Translating gives CASSPSESAYGYTF.

J is TRBJ2-6 and V is TRBV3-1; no clear D gene. V lost 11 bases to trimming and J lost 4 bases, with 12 bases between them. CDR1 is LGHDT and CDR2 is YNNKEL in the germline V gene (reference sequence). This CDR3 comprises 13 residues. The CDR3 DNA is TGTGCCGCACGGAACGGAGGGGCCAACGTCCTGACTTTC. It specifies CAARNGGANVLTF.

V and J are TRBV29-1 and TRBJ1-2; D might be TRBD1 (5 bases). There are 12 residues in the CDR3. The V gene's germline CDR1 is SQVTM and CDR2 ANQGSEA. V shed 4 bases and J shed 2 bases, with 8 bases lying between them. The CDR3 is CSVVWGNYGYTF. Here the CDR3 DNA reads TGCAGCGTTGTCTGGGGGAACTATGGCTACACCTTC.

J is TRBJ1-2 and V is TRBV7-2, with D tentatively TRBD1 (5 bases). The CDR3 length is 15 residues. Germline V CDR1 and CDR2: SGHTA, FQGNSA. Trimming shortened V by 0 bases and J by 6 bases, and 14 bases separated the two germline ends. CDR3 in DNA: TGTGCCAGCAGCTTAGCGGGGGACGCGACCCATGGCTACACCTTC. Encoded protein: CASSLAGDATHGYTF.

Written as DNA, the CDR3 is TGTGCCAGCAGCTTAAAGTGGGCGGGGGGACTCCAAGAGACCCAGTACTTC. Translation gives CASSLKWAGGLQETQYF. The chain employs TRBV7-6 and TRBJ2-5; 8 bases agree with TRBD2. The germline V gene has CDR1 SGHVS and CDR2 FNYEAQ. The V segment lost 2 bases and the J segment 1 base; nucleotides outside the gene matches: 9. This CDR3 comprises 17 residues.

The chain recombines TRBV4-2 with TRBJ1-1; D possibly corresponds to TRBD1 (6 bases). Germline CDR1 LGHNA, CDR2 YNFKEQ. The CDR3 is 13 residues long. The ends were cut back, 5 bases at V and 7 bases at J, with 14 bases in the middle. The CDR3 DNA reads TGTGCCAGCAGCTACCGGGGGGCGGATGAAGCTTTCTTT. Protein product: CASSYRGADEAFF.

The J gene is TRBJ2-5, the V gene TRBV5-1; D possibly corresponds to TRBD1 (5 bases). The V and J ends lost 3 bases and 4 bases respectively, with 13 bases between them. CDR1 and CDR2 (germline): SGHRS, YFSETQ. CDR3 size: 14 residues. This CDR3 reads CASSSGSIRETQYF. For the CDR3, the DNA is TGCGCCAGCAGCTCAGGGTCCATTAGAGAGACCCAGTACTTC.

This rearrangement joins TRBV12-3 or TRBV12-4 to TRBJ1-4; no reliable D call. The CDR3 extends over 15 amino acids. Trimming removed 7 bases from V and 7 bases from J, with 19 bases in between. The CDR3 spells CASTNGRWVSEKLFF. The CDR3 DNA is TGTGCCAGCACTAACGGTCGGTGGGTTTCTGAAAAACTGTTTTTT.

The V call is TRBV6-6, the J call TRBJ1-2; 9 bases line up with TRBD1. Looked up from germline, CDR1 is MNHNY and CDR2 is SVGAGI (reference sequence). This CDR3 has 15 amino acids. The trim removed 5 bases at V and 2 bases at J, leaving 6 bases unmatched. The CDR3 loop is CASSNPGTGNYGYTF. The CDR3 coding sequence is TGTGCCAGCAGTAATCCTGGGACAGGGAACTATGGCTACACCTTC.

This clonotype showed up just once. One junction end disagrees with the germline gene, perhaps due to a read error. The genes are TRBV6-5 and TRBJ1-6, with D possibly being TRBD1 (5 bases). CDR3 size: 13 residues. Germline CDR1 reads MNHEY; CDR2 reads SVGAGI. CDR3 bases: TGTGCCTGTAAGACAGCGGTAAATTCACCCATCCACTTT. It is translated as CACKTAVNSPIHF.

The chain employs TRBV11-3 and TRBJ2-1; 10 bases line up with TRBD1. CDR1 SGHNT and CDR2 YENEEA come from the germline V gene. V was clipped by 1 base and J by 7 bases; unmatched bases: 7. The CDR3 is 16 residues long. DNA of the CDR3: TGTGCCAGCAGCTTAGGGGGGACAGGGGCGAGGAATGAGCAGTTCTTC. Residues: CASSLGGTGARNEQFF.

This clonotype appeared a few times. The CDR3 sequence: CSAPHGQGLSGYTF. DNA for the CDR3: TGCAGTGCACCACACGGACAGGGATTAAGCGGCTACACCTTC. V is TRBV20-1 and J is TRBJ1-2; 8 positions agree with TRBD1. Germline assignment: CDR1 DFQATT and CDR2 SNEGSKA (reference sequence). This CDR3 has 14 residues. J was trimmed by 8 bases and V by 6 bases; bases with no gene match: 14.

This clonotype was found a few times. V gene TRBV9 combines with J gene TRBJ2-2; D gene unclear. V lost 1 base to trimming and J lost 0 bases, with 4 bases between them. Germline assignment: CDR1 SGDLS and CDR2 YYNGEE. This CDR3 spans 14 amino acids. This CDR3 is CASSVRPNTGELFF. Written as DNA, the CDR3 is TGTGCCAGCAGCGTAAGGCCGAACACCGGGGAGCTGTTTTTT. Combining the CDR3 with reference TRBV9 and TRBJ2-2 gives the whole variable domain DSGVTQTPKHLITATGQRVTLRCSPRSGDLSVYWYQQSLDQGLQFLIQYYNGEERAKGNILERFSAQQFPDLHSELNLSSLELGDSALYFCASSVRPNTGELFFGEGSRLTVL.

CDR3 sequence (DNA): TGTGCCAGCAGCTTTAAACTGGGCGCAGATACGCAGTATTTT. Translating gives CASSFKLGADTQYF. The chain couples TRBV12-3 or TRBV12-4 to TRBJ2-3; the D is unclear. CDR3 length: 14 residues. Trimming shortened V by 6 bases and J by 4 bases, and 14 bases separated the two germline ends.

This chain connects TRBV24-1 to TRBJ2-5; D tentatively reads TRBD1 or TRBD2 (6 bases each). V shed 5 bases and J shed 5 bases, with 20 bases lying between them. CDR1 is KGHDR and CDR2 is SFDVKD in the germline V gene. The CDR3 has 16 residues. The chain's CDR3 is CATSGGAKNFGETQYF. In DNA, the CDR3 is TGTGCCACCAGTGGGGGGGCCAAAAACTTCGGGGAGACCCAGTACTTC.

This clonotype was counted between two and nine times. The chain recombines TRBV7-9 with TRBJ2-1, with 8 positions matching TRBD2. The CDR3 covers 15 residues. V was clipped by 5 bases and J by 7 bases; unmatched bases: 10. Germline CDR1 reads SEHNR; CDR2 reads FQNEAQ (reference sequence). CDR3 sequence: CASSRWRGVLNEQFF. CDR3 bases: TGTGCCAGCAGCAGATGGCGGGGGGTCTTGAATGAGCAGTTCTTC. The full variable domain, rest sourced from reference TRBV7-9 and TRBJ2-1, is DTGVSQNPRHKITKRGQNVTFRCDPISEHNRLYWYRQTLGQGPEFLTYFQNEAQLEKSRLLSDRFSAERPKGSFSTLEIQRTEQGDSAMYLCASSRWRGVLNEQFFGPGTRLTVL.

The J gene is TRBJ2-2, the V gene TRBV4-1; D is unclear. This CDR3 region has 16 residues. V was trimmed by 5 bases and J by 0 bases, leaving 13 bases between them. From germline, CDR1 is MGHRA and CDR2 YSYEKL. In DNA form, the CDR3 reads TGCGCCAGCAGCAAAGGGCCCACCTCGAACACCGGGGAGCTGTTTTTT. It translates to CASSKGPTSNTGELFF.

A few counts support this clonotype. The DNA for the CDR3 is TGCAGTGCAACTCCGGGATCCGCCCAAGAGACCCAGTACTTC. Translated, it gives CSATPGSAQETQYF. The chain combines TRBV20-1 with TRBJ2-5; tentative D call: TRBD2 (5 bases). CDR1 and CDR2 (germline): DFQATT, SNEGSKA (reference sequence). The length of the CDR3 is 14 residues. Trimming stripped 6 bases from V and 1 base from J, with 15 bases between.

This clonotype was seen only a few times. The CDR3 DNA reads as TGTGCCAGCAGCTTAGGATCTGGGCTAGCGGACAATGAGCAGTTCTTC. Amino acid sequence: CASSLGSGLADNEQFF. The chain recombines TRBV7-2 with TRBJ2-1; 7 nucleotides match TRBD2. Trimming removed 1 base from V and 5 bases from J; junction bases left unmatched: 8. The V gene's germline CDR1 is SGHTA and CDR2 FQGNSA. The CDR3 runs 16 residues.

The genes are TRBV5-1 and TRBJ2-5; 10 bases agree with TRBD1. Germline CDR1 and CDR2: SGHRS and YFSETQ. The CDR3 loop spans 16 amino acids. Trimming at V came to 4 bases and at J to 2 bases, leaving 8 bases not matched to a gene. The CDR3 loop reads CASSNDRGRKQETQYF. DNA for the CDR3: TGCGCCAGCAGCAACGACAGGGGGCGCAAGCAAGAGACCCAGTACTTC. The whole variable domain, remainder taken from reference TRBV5-1 and TRBJ2-5, is KAGVTQTPRYLIKTRGQQVTLSCSPISGHRSVSWYQQTPGQGLQFLFEYFSETQRNKGNFPGRFSGRQFSNSRSEMNVSTLELGDSALYLCASSNDRGRKQETQYFGPGTRLLVL.

This clonotype appeared a few times. The V and J genes are TRBV2 and TRBJ2-3; D unresolved. Germline assignment: CDR1 SNHLY and CDR2 FYNNEI. This CDR3 spans 12 amino acids. Trimming left V 2 bases short and J 13 bases short, with 13 bases between. The CDR3 bases are TGTGCCAGCAGTGAATTGCCCCCCCATAAGTATTTT. It codes for CASSELPPHKYF.

V gene TRBV28 combines with J gene TRBJ1-1; D call uncertain. The germline CDR1 and CDR2 sequences are MDHEN and SYDVKM. This CDR3 is built from 12 residues. V was cut by 3 bases and J by 7 bases, with 9 bases left in between. Written as DNA, the CDR3 is TGTGCCAGCAGTTTGGGCATATATGAAGCTTTCTTT. As protein: CASSLGIYEAFF.

The DNA for the CDR3 is TGTGCCAGCAGTCCGTCCGTCAGTCGGGCCAAAAACATTCAGTACTTC. Translating it yields CASSPSVSRAKNIQYF. The chain combines TRBV28 with TRBJ2-4; D gene unclear. Germline V lookup: CDR1 MDHEN, CDR2 SYDVKM. The CDR3 has 16 residues. Trimming stripped 5 bases from V and 1 base from J, with 15 bases between.

V usage is TRBV6-2 or TRBV6-3 and J usage is TRBJ2-1, with D possibly matching TRBD1 (6 bases). V lost 2 bases and J lost 8, with 13 bases in between. Germline assignment: CDR1 MNHEY and CDR2 SVGEGT. The length of the CDR3 is 14 residues. The CDR3 bases are TGTGCCAGCAGTTACGTGGAGTGGGGGCATGAGCAGTTCTTC. This sequence encodes CASSYVEWGHEQFF.

This clonotype was seen a handful of times. The chain couples TRBV6-6 to TRBJ1-1; D unresolved. V gave up 4 bases and J gave up 5 bases, with 8 bases separating them. There are 12 residues in the CDR3. Germline V gene data show CDR1 as MNHNY and CDR2 as SVGAGI (reference sequence). The CDR3 DNA is TGTGCCAGCAGTTTTAAGGGTACTGAAGCTTTCTTT. This codes for CASSFKGTEAFF.

This clonotype was found many times. This chain joins TRBV28 and TRBJ2-7; D remains unclear. This CDR3 region has 12 residues. Germline CDR1 and CDR2: MDHEN and SYDVKM. V was clipped by 7 bases and J by 2 bases, with 9 bases between them. The CDR3 DNA reads as TGTGCCAGCACCTTAGGCGCCTACGAGCAGTACTTC. It encodes CASTLGAYEQYF.